The source of this T cell receptor beta chain is a study of blood T cell repertoires in COVID-19. This CDR3 is built from 13 residues. The germline V gene encodes CDR1 LNHDA and CDR2 SQIVND (reference sequence). V gave up 3 bases and J gave up 5 bases; unmatched junction bases: 2. This clone was counted between two and nine times. TCRdb's table, derived via immunoSEQ multiplex PCR, lists solely in-frame clones and lacks some. The sample records nearly 110,000 clones, about two thirds being singletons. J is TRBJ1-1 and V is TRBV19, with 8 bases fitting TRBD1. The source is a human donor with acute or convalescent COVID-19. The donor label of this sample is uncertain. Input material: peripheral blood. CDR3 region: CASSIRQGTEAFF. CDR3 in DNA: TGTGCCAGTAGTATTCGACAGGGGACTGAAGCTTTCTTT.